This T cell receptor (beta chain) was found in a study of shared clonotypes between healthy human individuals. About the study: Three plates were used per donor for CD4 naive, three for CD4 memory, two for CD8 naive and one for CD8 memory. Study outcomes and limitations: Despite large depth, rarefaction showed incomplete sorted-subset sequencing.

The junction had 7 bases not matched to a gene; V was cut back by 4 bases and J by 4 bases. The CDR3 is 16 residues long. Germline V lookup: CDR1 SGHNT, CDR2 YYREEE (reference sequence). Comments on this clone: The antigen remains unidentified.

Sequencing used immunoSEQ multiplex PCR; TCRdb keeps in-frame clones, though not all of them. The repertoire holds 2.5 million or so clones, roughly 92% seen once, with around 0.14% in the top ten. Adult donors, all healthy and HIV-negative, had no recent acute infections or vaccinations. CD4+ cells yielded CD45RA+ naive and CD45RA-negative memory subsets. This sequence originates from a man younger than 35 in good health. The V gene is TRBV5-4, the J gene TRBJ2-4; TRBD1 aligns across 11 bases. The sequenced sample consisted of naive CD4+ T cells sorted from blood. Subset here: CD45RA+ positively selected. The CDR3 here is CASSDGQGAGKNIQYF. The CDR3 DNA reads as TGTGCCAGCAGCGACGGACAGGGGGCCGGTAAAAACATTCAGTACTTC.